The 21 T cell receptor beta chains in this list originate from one sample, sequenced in a study of shared T cell receptors in the human thymus. Assay: immunoSEQ multiplex PCR; the TCRdb copy retains only in-frame clones and omits some. Of 640,000 or so clones listed, about 89% are singletons. These data also featured in a second study, about human thymus T cells.

The sample taken for sequencing was thymocytes. These receptors were obtained from a boy in the first two years of life with a congenital heart defect.

The chain recombines TRBV7-2 with TRBJ2-7, with 10 bases aligning to TRBD2. The CDR3 spans 17 residues. The germline V gene encodes CDR1 SGHTA and CDR2 FQGNSA. The J segment lost 3 bases and the V segment lost 1 base, leaving 9 bases of the junction unmatched. For the CDR3, the DNA is TGTGCCAGCAGCTTAGTCTCTGGGACTAGCGAATGCTACGAGCAGTACTTC. Translation gives CASSLVSGTSECYEQYF.

The chain employs TRBV7-9 and TRBJ2-1; TRBD2 aligns across 7 bases. V trimming: 1 base; J trimming: 4 bases; junction bases outside the gene matches: 16. CDR1 and CDR2 (germline): SEHNR, FQNEAQ (reference sequence). CDR3 size: 19 residues. The CDR3, as DNA: TGTGCCAGCAGCTTAGATGGGCCTCTTGCGGGAGCACCGTACAATGAGCAGTTCTTC. Protein: CASSLDGPLAGAPYNEQFF.

The chain has TRBV12-5 and TRBJ1-1; D possibly corresponds to TRBD1 (5 bases). The V end lost 5 bases, the J end lost 4 bases, and 11 bases lay between the germline ends. Germline V gene data show CDR1 as LGHNT and CDR2 as FRNRAP. The CDR3 consists of 13 residues. The CDR3 bases are TGTGCTAGTGGTCTTCTCGGGGGCACTGAAGCTTTCTTT. Amino acid sequence: CASGLLGGTEAFF.

The CDR3 is CASSISRGSYYGYTF. The CDR3 DNA reads as TGTGCCAGCAGCATATCTAGGGGATCCTACTATGGCTACACCTTC. This chain links TRBV28 with TRBJ1-2; tentatively, D is TRBD1 (5 bases). Germline assignment: CDR1 MDHEN and CDR2 SYDVKM. The CDR3 contains 15 residues. V was clipped by 6 bases and J by 3 bases, with 17 bases between them.

This rearrangement joins TRBV6-5 to TRBJ2-1; D perhaps matches TRBD2 (7 bases). Per germline, CDR1 MNHEY and CDR2 SVGAGI. The CDR3 has 16 residues. V was pared by 2 bases and J by 8 bases, with 19 bases between. CDR3 loop: CASSYAGDYKCHEQFF. CDR3 nucleotides: TGTGCCAGCAGTTACGCAGGGGACTACAAGTGTCATGAGCAGTTCTTC.

The chain recombines TRBV30 with TRBJ2-1; D might be TRBD1 (6 bases). The length of the CDR3 is 16 residues. CDR1 and CDR2 from the germline V gene are GTSNPN and SVGIG (reference sequence). V was clipped by 4 bases and J by 0 bases, with 16 bases between them. For the CDR3, the DNA is TGTGCCTGGAAAAAGGGGGACCTTAGCTCCTACAATGAGCAGTTCTTC. It is translated as CAWKKGDLSSYNEQFF.

The chain employs TRBV29-1 and TRBJ2-1; 7 positions match TRBD2. The CDR3 spans 12 residues. Germline V gene data show CDR1 as SQVTM and CDR2 as ANQGSEA. With V trimmed by 4 bases and J by 6 bases, 3 bases remained unmatched. DNA for the CDR3: TGCAGCGTTGGTCTAGCGGTCAATGAGCAGTTCTTC. This gives the protein CSVGLAVNEQFF.

This chain joins TRBV6-1 and TRBJ2-4; D possibly corresponds to TRBD1 (6 bases). Trimming left V 1 base short and J 6 bases short, with 19 bases between. The CDR3 loop spans 17 amino acids. The germline V gene encodes CDR1 MNHNS and CDR2 SASEGT. This CDR3 reads CASSEGGLGARVNIQYF. Written as DNA, the CDR3 is TGTGCCAGCAGTGAAGGGGGTTTGGGGGCGCGGGTAAACATTCAGTACTTC.

This clone showed up just a few times. As DNA, the CDR3 is TGTGCCAGTAAATGGGAGGGTATAGAATATAGTGAGCAGTTCTTC. This gives the protein CASKWEGIEYSEQFF. This chain connects TRBV19 to TRBJ2-1, with 7 positions matching TRBD2. V shed 7 bases, J shed 9 bases, and the junction held 15 bases outside the gene matches. CDR3 length: 15 residues. Looked up from germline, CDR1 is LNHDA and CDR2 is SQIVND (reference sequence).

This chain joins TRBV5-4 and TRBJ2-3, with D perhaps TRBD2 (5 bases). Germline V CDR1 and CDR2: SGHNT, YYREEE (reference sequence). CDR3 size: 16 residues. V shed 0 bases and J shed 4 bases, with 15 bases lying between them. The DNA of the CDR3 is TGTGCCAGCAGCTTGGTTCCAGAGGGTAGGTCAGATACGCAGTATTTT. Translating gives CASSLVPEGRSDTQYF.

CDR3 protein: CASSPNRADTQYF. The CDR3 region has the DNA TGTGCCAGCAGCCCAAACAGGGCAGATACGCAGTATTTT. The rearrangement uses TRBV11-3 and TRBJ2-3; perhaps TRBD1 as D (6 bases). This CDR3 is 13 amino acids long. Germline V gives CDR1 SGHNT, CDR2 YENEEA. V shed 5 bases and J shed 4 bases, with 10 bases lying between them.

This sequence joins TRBV13 and TRBJ1-3, with D uncertain. Trimming pared 5 bases from V and 0 bases from J, leaving 20 bases between. Germline values: CDR1 PRHDT, CDR2 FYEKMQ (reference sequence). The CDR3 is made up of 18 amino acids. Here the CDR3 reads CASSQLPRHLVSGNTIYF. The CDR3 DNA follows: TGTGCCAGCAGCCAACTTCCGCGACACCTTGTCTCTGGAAACACCATATATTTT.

The chain has TRBV28 and TRBJ2-4; a weak D match, TRBD2 (5 bases). The CDR3 totals 17 residues. The V end was cut by 5 bases, the J end by 0 bases, with 17 bases between. The germline gives CDR1 MDHEN, CDR2 SYDVKM. The CDR3 sequence: CASSPTGNPIAKNIQYF. CDR3 in DNA: TGTGCCAGCAGTCCGACCGGGAACCCGATAGCCAAAAACATTCAGTACTTC.

V gene TRBV15 combines with J gene TRBJ2-5, with D possibly TRBD1 on 6 matching bases. V shed 0 bases and J shed 3 bases, with 11 bases lying between them. CDR3 size: 15 residues. CDR1 is LNHNV, CDR2 YYDKDF, per germline (reference sequence). CDR3 protein: CATSRDFAGEETQYF. DNA of the CDR3: TGTGCCACCAGCAGAGATTTCGCAGGGGAAGAGACCCAGTACTTC. Looking up the rest from reference TRBV15 and TRBJ2-5 gives the full variable domain: DAMVIQNPRYQVTQFGKPVTLSCSQTLNHNVMYWYQQKSSQAPKLLFHYYDKDFNNEADTPDNFQSRRPNTSFCFLDIRSPGLGDTAMYLCATSRDFAGEETQYFGPGTRLLVL.

V is TRBV9 and J is TRBJ1-1; possibly TRBD1 for D (5 bases). The germline CDR1 and CDR2 sequences are SGDLS and YYNGEE. The ends were cut back, 0 bases at V and 7 bases at J, with 19 bases in the middle. The CDR3 is 16 amino acids. The chain's CDR3 is CASSVVVGAQDGEAFF. CDR3 DNA: TGTGCCAGCAGCGTAGTGGTAGGGGCGCAGGATGGTGAAGCTTTCTTT.

The chain couples TRBV5-1 to TRBJ2-5; 9 bases align to TRBD2. The length of the CDR3 is 18 residues. J gave up 3 bases and V 0 bases, and 12 bases lay outside the gene matches. In germline, CDR1 is SGHRS, CDR2 YFSETQ. The CDR3 protein is CASSLEVAGVRFEETQYF. In DNA, the CDR3 is TGCGCCAGCAGCTTGGAGGTAGCGGGGGTTCGGTTTGAAGAGACCCAGTACTTC.

The count of this clone is one. The CDR3 coding sequence is TGTGCCAGCAGCCAGATAGACATCCTGGACAGGGACTATGGCTACACCTTC. Residues: CASSQIDILDRDYGYTF. This chain links TRBV7-9 with TRBJ1-2, with 8 bases matching TRBD1. The CDR3 consists of 17 residues. Germline V CDR1 and CDR2: SEHNR, FQNEAQ (reference sequence). J gave up 3 bases and V 5 bases, and 14 bases lay outside the gene matches.

The chain employs TRBV28 and TRBJ2-7, with TRBD2 as a possible D gene (5 bases). Trimming pared 1 base from V and 6 bases from J, leaving 10 bases between. The germline V gene has CDR1 MDHEN and CDR2 SYDVKM. The CDR3 runs to 13 residues. The CDR3 sequence: CASSLFVGSEQYF. As DNA, the CDR3 is TGTGCCAGCAGTTTATTTGTAGGGAGCGAGCAGTACTTC.

J is TRBJ2-1 and V is TRBV4-3, with 7 nucleotides matching TRBD1. The CDR3 has 15 residues. With 1 base clipped from V and 2 bases from J, the junction kept 2 bases outside the gene matches. Germline assignment: CDR1 LGHNA and CDR2 YSLEER. CDR3 DNA: TGCGCCAGCAGCCAAGGGCAGGGGGCCTACAATGAGCAGTTCTTC. Its translation is CASSQGQGAYNEQFF.

The chain couples TRBV15 to TRBJ1-2, with D possibly TRBD1 on 6 matching bases. The CDR3 totals 17 residues. Per germline, CDR1 LNHNV and CDR2 YYDKDF (reference sequence). Between the trimmed V and J ends, which lost 2 bases and 8 bases, there was a span of 24 bases. CDR3 in amino acids: CATSRNPADRPRGGYTF. The CDR3 region has the DNA TGTGCCACCAGCAGAAACCCCGCCGACAGGCCGAGGGGAGGCTACACCTTC.

The chain uses TRBV5-1 and TRBJ2-6; a possible D gene is TRBD2 (5 bases). Deletions cut 6 bases from V and 0 bases from J, with 19 bases between. This CDR3 has 18 amino acids. Germline CDR1 is SGHRS and CDR2 is YFSETQ. CDR3 bases: TGCGCCAGCAAGTCGTCGGTGGAGGAACACTCTGGGGCCAACGTCCTGACTTTC. Translating it yields CASKSSVEEHSGANVLTF.